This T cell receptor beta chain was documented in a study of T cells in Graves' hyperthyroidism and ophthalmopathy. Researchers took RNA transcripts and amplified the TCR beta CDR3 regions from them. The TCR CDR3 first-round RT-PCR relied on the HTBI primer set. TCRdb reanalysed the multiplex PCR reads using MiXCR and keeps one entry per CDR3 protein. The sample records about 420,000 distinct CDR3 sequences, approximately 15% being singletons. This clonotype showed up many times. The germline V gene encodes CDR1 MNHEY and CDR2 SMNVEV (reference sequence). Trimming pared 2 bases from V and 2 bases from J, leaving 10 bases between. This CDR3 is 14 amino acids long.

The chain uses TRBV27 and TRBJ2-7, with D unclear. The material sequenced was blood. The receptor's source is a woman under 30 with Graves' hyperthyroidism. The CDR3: CASSLRAATYEQYF. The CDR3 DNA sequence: TGTGCCAGCAGTTTACGGGCGGCAACCTACGAGCAGTACTTC.